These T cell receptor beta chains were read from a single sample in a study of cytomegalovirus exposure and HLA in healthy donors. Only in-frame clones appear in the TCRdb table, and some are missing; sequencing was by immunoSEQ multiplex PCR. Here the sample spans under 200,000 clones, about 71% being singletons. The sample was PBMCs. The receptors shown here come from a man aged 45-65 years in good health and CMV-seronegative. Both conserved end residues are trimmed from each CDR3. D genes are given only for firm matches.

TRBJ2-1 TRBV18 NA ASSPDRGQF
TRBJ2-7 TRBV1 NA TSSRFGDRVYEQY
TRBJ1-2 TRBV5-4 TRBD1 ASSVDRVGGYT
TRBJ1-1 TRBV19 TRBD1 ASSDRDRGRTEAF
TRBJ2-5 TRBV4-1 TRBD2 ASSPRGASGGPETQY
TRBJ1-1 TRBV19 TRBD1 ASIPIDRGGRNTEAF
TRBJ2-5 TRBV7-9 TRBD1 ASSPDRGIKTQY
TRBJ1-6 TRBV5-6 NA ASSFQGFNSPLH
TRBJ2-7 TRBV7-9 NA ASSLEEVWAQSYEQY
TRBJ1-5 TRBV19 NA ASERTRNQPQH
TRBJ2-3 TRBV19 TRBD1 ASSFRQGDTQY
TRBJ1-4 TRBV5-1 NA ASSFRLNEKLF
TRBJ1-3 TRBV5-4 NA ASSPTSENTIY
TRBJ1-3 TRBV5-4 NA ASSFPGQGNTIY
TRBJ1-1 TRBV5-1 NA ASSLVVRGGDFEAF
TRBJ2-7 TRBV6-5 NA ASSQDRGSAYEQY
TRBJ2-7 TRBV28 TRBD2 ASSREAGKAYEQY
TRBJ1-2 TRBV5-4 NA ASSLNGGNYGYT
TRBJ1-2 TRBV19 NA ASSISPAQGRGNYGYT
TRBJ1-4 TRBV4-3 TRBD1 ASSATGLEEKLF
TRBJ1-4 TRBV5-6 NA ASSDLDRKNEKLF
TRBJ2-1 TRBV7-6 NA ASSQGWDTAYNEQF
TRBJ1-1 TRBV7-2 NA ASSLGAVGRTEAF
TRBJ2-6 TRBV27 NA ASSLIVGSGANVLT
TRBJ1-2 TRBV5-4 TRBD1 ASSLDRVGNYGYT
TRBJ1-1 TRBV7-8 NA ASSLAGGGHTEAF
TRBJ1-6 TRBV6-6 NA ASSYQGSPLH
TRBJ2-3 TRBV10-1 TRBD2 ASSLGGGVTDTQY
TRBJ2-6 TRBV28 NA ASSRGGAGANVLT
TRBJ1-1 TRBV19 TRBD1 ASAGTGEVVAF
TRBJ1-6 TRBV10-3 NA AISVAGEGNSPLH
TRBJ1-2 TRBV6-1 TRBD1 ASSDQTGAGYGYT
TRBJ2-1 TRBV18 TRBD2 ASSPSHLSAGGREEQF
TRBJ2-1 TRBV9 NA ASSVAGQGFNEQF
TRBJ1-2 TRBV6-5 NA ASSYSWLSGYT
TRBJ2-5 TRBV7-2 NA ASSLASGQETQY
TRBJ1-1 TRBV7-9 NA ASSPWTVPNTEAF
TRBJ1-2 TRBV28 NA ASTPRGLLRGYT
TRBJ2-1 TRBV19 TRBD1 ASSPDRGRVEQF
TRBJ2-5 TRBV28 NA ASRPGGQETQY
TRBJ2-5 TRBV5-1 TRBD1 ASSSPPGGEETQY
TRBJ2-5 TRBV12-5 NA ASGGAGETQY